The T cell receptor (beta chain) under discussion was sequenced for a study of T cells in Graves' hyperthyroidism and ophthalmopathy (dated by TCRdb to the late 2010s). General notes on the study: Peripheral blood was collected at initial diagnosis, before any treatment. To identify TCR V-J signatures that set the groups apart, the researchers used a discovery cohort of 90 to 100 patients, made up of 40 to 45 with Graves' ophthalmopathy and 55 to 65 with stable Graves' hyperthyroidism. In six Graves' hyperthyroidism patients, the study also compared T-cell repertoires from thyroid tissue with T-cell repertoires from blood. Once sampling was done, hyperthyroidism patients were given methimazole at a starting dose of 30 mg daily, whereas ophthalmopathy patients were given high-dose intravenous methylprednisolone. The 90 to 100 discovery patients were randomly split 7:3 into training and test sets. The paper reports TCR Vbeta CDR3 sequencing of fewer than 150 peripheral blood samples: fewer than 50 ophthalmopathy, over 70 hyperthyroidism and around 17 progressor patients. Prospective prediction of ophthalmopathy was tested in an independent validation cohort consisting of 18 hyperthyroidism patients and approximately 16 patients who later progressed to ophthalmopathy.

Moderately to severely active disease, a Clinical Activity Score of at least 3, a NOSPECS grade of at least 4, and a duration under 3 months were present in ophthalmopathy patients. Exclusion was applied to patients with uncontrolled infections, other autoimmune diseases, pregnancy or lactation. Clinical symptoms, serum thyroxine and TRAb, thyroid ultrasound, and orbital computed tomography formed the basis for the diagnoses. Ficoll-Paque density gradient centrifugation was used to isolate PBMCs from around 10 ml of fresh peripheral blood. Total RNA was extracted using Trizol reagent, and RNA quality was assessed on an Agilent 2100 Bioanalyzer. TCR beta CDR3 regions were amplified from RNA transcripts. The TCR CDR3 was subjected to a first round of RT-PCR using the HTBI primer set and the Qiagen OneStep RT-PCR kit. Libraries were constructed in a second round of multiplex PCR, after which size selection and purification were carried out. Sequencing of the libraries was done on an Illumina HiSeq2000 using paired-end 100 bp reads. Turning to the authors' computational methods: Raw data were processed with SOAPnuke, discarding reads with adapters, uncalled bases, mean Phred below 15, or no exact constant-primer or identifier match. High-quality paired reads were merged with COPE v1.2.5, and unique nucleotide sequences were defined as clonotypes. Clonotypes were aligned to IMGT TRBV, TRBD and TRBJ reference segments using MiTCR v1.1. Analysis was restricted to V-J combinations with a frequency above 0.0001, which covered 98% to 99.2% of repertoires. The TCS score was defined as the ratio of F50 (clonal expansion) to E x V (chaos), calculated using BLOSUM62-based TCRdist between CDR3 peptides within each V-J. Welch's t-statistics and random forest reduced just over 500 V-J features to under 15, which were used in a naive Bayes classifier (R e1071). TCRdb itself trimmed the public reads at Q25 with fastp, ran MiXCR and retained productive beta chains. Every entry covers one CDR3 protein and lists the most common genes and DNA from its rows. For this entry, the V and J calls and clone size follow TCRdb and not the study's own pipeline. Here the sample has 500,000 to 650,000 distinct CDR3 sequences; roughly a sixth occur a single time. Approximately 16% of the sample rests with the top ten.

This clonotype has ten or more counts. Its antigen is currently not known. No base quality values were provided; no much bigger clone lies one nucleotide off. Inclusive of the bounding cysteine and phenylalanine, the CDR3 is 14 residues long. The sequence is cut down to CDR3 DNA, 42 bases in frame from base 1. CDR1 is given as SEHNR and CDR2 as FQNEAQ, both from the germline V gene (reference sequence). V is trimmed back by 2 bases and J by 6 bases, and the junction contains 3 bases that no gene match accounts for. General conclusions and limits of the study: Most expanded thyroid clonotypes (frequency above 0.001) were also detected in blood, a finding suggesting that blood repertoires may reflect thyroid immune responses. Ophthalmopathy was separated from stable hyperthyroidism by a 13 V-J signature model, with roughly 88% sensitivity and about 84% specificity obtained in cross-validation and 80%/75% obtained in testing. In validation, progression to ophthalmopathy was predicted by the model with 65% to 71% sensitivity and 72% to 85% specificity, a median of about 6 months before onset. Sample size was not statistically predetermined, and blinding of investigators to group allocation was not performed.

This clonotype was obtained from a woman aged 18-29 years with Graves' ophthalmopathy. The chain employs TRBV7-9 and TRBJ2-7, and 11 junctional nucleotides match TRBD2. The material sequenced was blood. The sequence in DNA is TGTGCCAGCAGCTTAATAGCGGGAGGGCTCGAGCAGTACTTC. Translated, this is CASSLIAGGLEQYF.